Listed here are 10 T cell receptor beta chains from one sample, sequenced in a study of graft-versus-host responses after intestinal transplantation. Repertoires were generated with immunoSEQ multiplex PCR, while TCRdb's copy carries only in-frame clones and drops some. The table lists about 90,000 clones, roughly 90% of them singletons. The antigens for these receptors are not known. The material was unstimulated CD4+ T cells sorted from spleen or lymph node cells, obtained before intestinal transplant. The receptors stem from a human donor who received an intestinal transplant.

The chain employs TRBV5-3 and TRBJ1-3; D is perhaps TRBD1 (5 bases). TRBV5-3 belongs to the ORF category, with a function that is uncertain. The length of the CDR3 is 19 residues. Trimming left V 1 base short and J 2 bases short, with 22 bases between. The CDR3 DNA follows: TGTGCCAGAAGCTTGTTAACAGGAGGACCCAGGTCGGCTGGAAACACCATATATTTT. This codes for CARSLLTGGPRSAGNTIYF.

This clone was observed once. This chain uses TRBV2 with TRBJ2-7; the match to TRBD2 covers 8 bases. With 7 bases clipped from V and 0 bases from J, the junction kept 5 bases outside the gene matches. There are 14 residues in the CDR3. CDR1 is SNHLY, CDR2 FYNNEI, per germline. DNA of the CDR3: TGTGCCAGCAACATTGGGACTAGCTCCTACGAGCAGTACTTC. Its protein product is CASNIGTSSYEQYF.

About this clone itself: The same CDR3 is also encoded by other DNA sequences in this sample. The chain combines TRBV5-6 with TRBJ2-7; D unresolved. This CDR3 has 15 residues. V was shortened by 0 bases and J by 2 bases, with 12 bases between the two germline ends. The germline V gene has CDR1 SGHDT and CDR2 YYEEEE. This CDR3 reads CASSLDPVMAYEQYF. CDR3 DNA sequence: TGTGCCAGCAGCTTGGACCCAGTTATGGCCTACGAGCAGTACTTC.

The chain employs TRBV6-5 and TRBJ2-7; tentatively, D is TRBD2 (5 bases). V dropped 2 bases and J dropped 3 bases, with 11 bases sitting between them. CDR1 is MNHEY and CDR2 is SVGAGI in the germline V gene. The CDR3 runs to 14 residues. CDR3 nucleotides: TGTGCCAGCAGTTACACGGCTAGCCTCTACGAGCAGTACTTC. This sequence encodes CASSYTASLYEQYF.

CDR3: CASSEGQGTFF. CDR3 sequence (DNA): TGTGCCAGCAGTGAGGGACAGGGTACGTTCTTC. The chain couples TRBV28 to TRBJ2-1, with 9 bases aligning to TRBD1. Trimming cost V 5 bases and J 15 bases; bases outside gene matches: 5. Germline assignment: CDR1 MDHEN and CDR2 SYDVKM. The CDR3 is made up of 11 amino acids.

This sequence joins TRBV7-8 and TRBJ1-2; D ambiguous. CDR3 length: 15 amino acids. The germline V and J ends were trimmed by 0 bases and 2 bases, with 10 bases remaining between them. Germline CDR1 and CDR2: SGHVS and FQNEAQ. The CDR3 nucleotides are TGTGCCAGCAGCTTAGCGCACCGGACCAACTATGGCTACACCTTC. Translation: CASSLAHRTNYGYTF.

This clone was picked up one time. CDR3 residues: CASSKHRQGVGEQYF. In nucleotides, the CDR3 is TGCGCCAGCAGCAAACACCGACAGGGGGTGGGGGAGCAGTACTTC. The rearrangement joins TRBV5-1 to TRBJ2-7; 9 nucleotides agree with TRBD1. The CDR3 covers 15 residues. The V and J ends lost 4 bases and 7 bases, in that order; junction bases with no gene match: 12. Germline CDR1 SGHRS, CDR2 YFSETQ.

With respect to this clone: This sample also contains other DNA sequences that code for the same CDR3. The rearrangement joins TRBV5-1 to TRBJ2-5; perhaps TRBD2 as D (5 bases). CDR1 is SGHRS, CDR2 YFSETQ, per germline. Trimming removed 0 bases from V and 5 bases from J, with 8 bases in between. There are 13 residues in the CDR3. The CDR3: CASSLGGGETQYF. The CDR3 region has the DNA TGCGCCAGCAGCTTGGGAGGCGGGGAGACCCAGTACTTC.

The rearrangement joins TRBV11-2 to TRBJ1-2, with unresolved D. The length of the CDR3 is 13 residues. From germline, CDR1 is SGHAT and CDR2 FQNNGV. Between the trimmed V and J ends, which lost 7 bases and 4 bases, there was a span of 13 bases. Written as DNA, the CDR3 is TGTGCCAGCACCTCTCTGAGAACCTATGGCTACACCTTC. It is translated as CASTSLRTYGYTF.

The gene calls are TRBV2 and TRBJ1-3; D ambiguous. The CDR3 has 17 amino acids. Trimming stripped 6 bases from V and 0 bases from J, with 18 bases between. Germline lookup yields CDR1 SNHLY and CDR2 FYNNEI. The CDR3 DNA reads TGTGCCAGCAGCGCCACACCCGCGGGGAGCTCTGGAAACACCATATATTTT. Translation gives CASSATPAGSSGNTIYF. The variable domain in full, completed from reference TRBV2 and TRBJ1-3, reads EPEVTQTPSHQVTQMGQEVILRCVPISNHLYFYWYRQILGQKVEFLVSFYNNEISEKSEIFDDQFSVERPDGSNFTLKIRSTKLEDSAMYFCASSATPAGSSGNTIYFGEGSWLTVV.